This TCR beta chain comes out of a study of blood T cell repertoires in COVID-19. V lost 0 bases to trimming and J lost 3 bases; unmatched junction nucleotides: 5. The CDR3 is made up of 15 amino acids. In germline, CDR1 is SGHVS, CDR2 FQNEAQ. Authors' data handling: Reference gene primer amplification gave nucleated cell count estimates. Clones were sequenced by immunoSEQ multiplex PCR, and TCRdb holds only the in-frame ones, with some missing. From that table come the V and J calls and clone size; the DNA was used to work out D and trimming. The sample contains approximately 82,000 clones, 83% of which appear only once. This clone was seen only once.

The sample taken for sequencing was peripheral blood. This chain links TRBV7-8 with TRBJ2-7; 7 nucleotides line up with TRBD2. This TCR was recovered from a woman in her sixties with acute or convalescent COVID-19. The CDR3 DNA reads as TGTGCCAGCAGCTTAGCGGGAGGGAGGTACTACGAGCAGTACTTC. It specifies CASSLAGGRYYEQYF.